Listed below are T cell receptor beta chains from one sample, sequenced in a study of OX40 agonist ivuxolimab in advanced cancers. Here immunoSEQ multiplex PCR was the method, and the copy in TCRdb shows in-frame clones only, minus some. The data contain 50,000 to 65,000 clones, over 90% of them seen just once; the ten biggest clones take up roughly 25%. This material consisted of CD4+ or CD8+ T cells sorted from blood, taken in a trial of the OX40 agonist ivuxolimab. The receptor source for this set is an adult with an advanced solid tumor such as melanoma, head and neck, liver or kidney cancer. The CDR3 runs from the conserved cysteine through the conserved F or W. A D gene is named only where the DNA matches it firmly. The size field is filled for only some rows; it gives once, few, many or a size class.

>TRBV7-8|-|-|TRBJ2-7|12
CASTGGAYEQYF
TGTGCCAGCACAGGCGGCGCCTACGAGCAGTACTTC
>TRBV30|-|few|TRBJ1-1|13
CAWSVAGDTEAFF
TGTGCCTGGAGTGTCGCAGGAGACACTGAAGCTTTCTTT
>TRBV6-5|-|-|TRBJ2-5|15
CASKDTQGLRETQYF
TGTGCCAGCAAAGATACGCAGGGGCTGAGGGAGACCCAGTACTTC
>TRBV2|TRBD2|-|TRBJ2-1|15
CASSKWGLATDEQFF
TGTGCCAGCAGTAAATGGGGACTAGCAACCGATGAGCAGTTCTTC
>TRBV5-1|TRBD1|-|TRBJ1-2|19
CASSNRDRAQIDSKDGYTF
TGCGCCAGCAGCAACCGGGACAGAGCCCAAATAGACTCAAAAGATGGCTACACCTTC
>TRBV2|-|-|TRBJ2-7|12
CASKNKFYEQYF
TGTGCCAGCAAGAATAAGTTCTACGAGCAGTACTTC
>TRBV7-3|TRBD2|-|TRBJ2-2|18
CASSRDRAGGVGTGELFF
TGTGCCAGCAGCCGAGACCGAGCGGGAGGGGTTGGCACCGGGGAGCTGTTTTTT
>TRBV6-6|-|-|TRBJ2-5|13
CASSYGGQETQYF
TGTGCCAGCAGTTACGGGGGCCAAGAGACCCAGTACTTC
>TRBV9|-|once|TRBJ2-3|14
CASSGRGSTDTQYF
TGTGCCAGCAGCGGTCGAGGTAGCACAGATACGCAGTATTTT
>TRBV19|-|-|TRBJ2-7|15
CASSITTDLYYEQYF
TGTGCCAGTAGTATCACCACCGACCTCTACTACGAGCAGTACTTC
>TRBV5-4|-|-|TRBJ2-7|12
CASSFSGEEQYF
TGTGCCAGCAGCTTTTCGGGGGAGGAGCAGTACTTC
>TRBV27|-|-|TRBJ1-2|14
CASSFRGANYGYTF
TGTGCCAGCAGTTTCCGGGGAGCTAACTATGGCTACACCTTC
>TRBV27|-|-|TRBJ2-7|10
CASSWPEQYF
TGTGCCAGCAGTTGGCCCGAGCAGTACTTC
>TRBV30|-|-|TRBJ2-5|14
CAWTWTSYQETQYF
TGTGCCTGGACGTGGACTTCTTACCAAGAGACCCAGTACTTC
>TRBV27|-|-|TRBJ2-1|15
CASRYPGGSYNEQFF
TGTGCCAGCCGCTACCCCGGGGGCTCCTACAATGAGCAGTTCTTC
>TRBV7-9|TRBD1|-|TRBJ2-7|16
CASSTEGQGDLYEQYF
TGTGCCAGCAGCACGGAGGGACAGGGGGATCTCTACGAGCAGTACTTC
>TRBV7-9|TRBD1|few|TRBJ1-1|14
CASSLQGAHDEAFF
TGTGCCAGCAGCTTGCAGGGGGCGCATGATGAAGCTTTCTTT
>TRBV6-6|-|-|TRBJ2-7|15
CASSYRGRGYYEQYF
TGTGCCAGCAGTTACCGTGGCCGAGGATACTACGAGCAGTACTTC
>TRBV6-1|-|-|TRBJ2-3|13
CASSSLTEGPQYF
TGTGCCAGCAGTTCCCTTACGGAGGGTCCGCAGTATTTT
>TRBV12-2|-|-|TRBJ2-1|17
CASRHRGAGSSYNEQFF
TGTGCAAGTCGGCACCGGGGGGCGGGGAGTTCCTACAATGAGCAGTTCTTC
>TRBV28|-|-|TRBJ1-5|14
CASSLRGVHQPQHF
TGTGCCAGCAGTTTAAGAGGGGTGCATCAGCCCCAGCATTTT
>TRBV11-3|-|-|TRBJ2-3|17
CASSEATRILSTDTQYF
TGTGCCAGCAGCGAAGCGACTAGGATCCTCAGCACCGATACGCAGTATTTT
>TRBV19|-|-|TRBJ2-2|14
CASCTVGVTGELFF
TGTGCCAGTTGCACAGTTGGGGTTACCGGGGAGCTGTTTTTT
>TRBV7-8|-|-|TRBJ2-3|16
CASSLVGTLSTDTQYF
TGTGCCAGCAGCTTAGTTGGGACTCTGAGCACAGATACGCAGTATTTT
>TRBV19|-|-|TRBJ1-5|12
CSVGGGNQPQHF
TGTAGTGTTGGCGGCGGCAATCAGCCCCAGCATTTT
>TRBV27|-|-|TRBJ2-1|15
CASIPGGRDHNEQFF
TGTGCCAGCATCCCAGGGGGGAGGGATCACAATGAGCAGTTCTTC
>TRBV6-1|-|-|TRBJ2-7|15
CASSPAPGDSYEQYF
TGTGCCAGCAGCCCAGCCCCAGGGGATTCCTACGAGCAGTACTTC
>TRBV9|-|-|TRBJ2-2|13
CASSLGGMGELFF
TGTGCCAGCAGCCTCGGGGGAATGGGGGAGCTGTTTTTT
>TRBV7-8|TRBD2|-|TRBJ2-1|20
CASSLVVRTSTVGVYNEQFF
TGTGCCAGCAGCTTAGTGGTGCGGACTAGCACCGTTGGGGTTTACAATGAGCAGTTCTTC
>TRBV13|TRBD1|few|TRBJ1-1|16
CASSLGQGFMNTEAFF
TGTGCCAGCAGCTTGGGACAGGGGTTCATGAACACTGAAGCTTTCTTT
>TRBV29-1|-|-|TRBJ2-7|12
CSVVASSYEQYF
TGCAGCGTTGTAGCGTCCTCCTACGAGCAGTACTTC
>TRBV10-2|-|once|TRBJ1-1|13
CASSETVATEAFF
TGCGCCAGCAGTGAGACGGTGGCCACTGAAGCTTTCTTT
>TRBV2|-|-|TRBJ2-5|15
CASTLRAGFGETQYF
TGTGCCAGCACCCTTCGGGCGGGTTTCGGAGAGACCCAGTACTTC
>TRBV6-4|TRBD2|-|TRBJ2-1|14
CASSEGTSGNEQFF
TGTGCCAGCAGTGAAGGGACTAGCGGTAATGAGCAGTTCTTC
>TRBV10-3|TRBD2|-|TRBJ2-1|19
CAISPLMTSGRATYNEQFF
TGTGCCATCAGTCCACTTATGACTAGCGGGAGAGCAACCTACAATGAGCAGTTCTTC
>TRBV5-4|TRBD1|-|TRBJ1-2|14
CASSPGTGNYGYTF
TGTGCCAGCAGTCCCGGGACAGGCAACTATGGCTACACCTTC
>TRBV19|-|-|TRBJ2-7|13
CASRDGGSYEQYF
TGTGCCAGCCGGGACGGGGGTTCCTACGAGCAGTACTTC
>TRBV29-1|TRBD1|-|TRBJ1-1|15
CSVDSGDSTDTEAFF
TGCAGCGTTGACTCTGGGGACAGTACAGACACTGAAGCTTTCTTT
>TRBV7-8|-|-|TRBJ2-6|15
CASSSPSSGANVLTF
TGTGCCAGCAGCTCACCCAGCTCTGGGGCCAACGTCCTGACTTTC
>TRBV1|-|-|TRBJ2-1|14
CTSPRGLAGVDQFF
TGCACCAGCCCACGGGGACTAGCGGGAGTCGATCAGTTCTTC
>TRBV6-5|-|-|TRBJ2-5|13
CASSPQGRETQYF
TGTGCCAGCAGTCCTCAGGGGAGGGAGACCCAGTACTTC
>TRBV6-5|TRBD2|-|TRBJ2-7|14
CASSPIEAGDEQYF
TGTGCCAGCAGTCCCATTGAGGCGGGGGACGAGCAGTACTTC
>TRBV5-4|-|-|TRBJ2-3|14
CASSPGGPADTQYF
TGTGCCAGCAGCCCCGGAGGGCCCGCAGATACGCAGTATTTT
>TRBV15|TRBD1|-|TRBJ2-7|15
CATSSKQGISYEQYF
TGTGCCACCAGCAGTAAACAGGGGATCTCCTACGAGCAGTACTTC
>TRBV11-2|TRBD1|-|TRBJ2-3|14
CASSAEQGADTQYF
TGTGCCAGCAGCGCCGAGCAGGGGGCAGATACGCAGTATTTT
>TRBV7-9|-|-|TRBJ2-6|16
CASSQNPGAGANVLTF
TGTGCCAGCAGCCAAAATCCAGGGGCTGGGGCCAACGTCCTGACTTTC
>TRBV5-6|TRBD2|once|TRBJ2-3|17
CASSPGLAGASKDTQYF
TGTGCCAGCAGCCCCGGACTAGCGGGGGCCTCCAAAGATACGCAGTATTTT
>TRBV30|-|-|TRBJ2-3|11
CAWREQGTQYF
TGTGCCTGGAGGGAACAGGGTACACAGTATTTT
>TRBV7-7|-|-|TRBJ2-1|15
CASSFEFTDYNEQFF
TGTGCTAGCAGCTTTGAGTTTACAGACTACAATGAGCAGTTCTTC
>TRBV14|TRBD1|-|TRBJ2-7|15
CASSQGAGGSYEQYF
TGTGCCAGCAGCCAAGGAGCAGGGGGCTCCTACGAGCAGTACTTC